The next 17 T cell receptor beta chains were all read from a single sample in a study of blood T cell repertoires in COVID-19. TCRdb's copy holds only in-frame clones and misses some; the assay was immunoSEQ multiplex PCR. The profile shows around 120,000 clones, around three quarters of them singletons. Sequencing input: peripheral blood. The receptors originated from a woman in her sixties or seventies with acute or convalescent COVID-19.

Written as DNA, the CDR3 is TGTGCCAACTCCGGGAGTAGGGGCACAGATACGCAGTATTTT. This codes for CANSGSRGTDTQYF. This chain uses TRBV28 with TRBJ2-3; D possibly corresponds to TRBD2 (6 bases). CDR1 is MDHEN, CDR2 SYDVKM, per germline. V was cut by 10 bases and J by 1 base, with 15 bases left in between. The CDR3 contains 14 residues.

CDR3 nucleotides: TGTGCCAGCGCGGCCGAGGGTGGCTATGGCTACACCTTC. This gives the protein CASAAEGGYGYTF. The chain employs TRBV7-2 and TRBJ1-2; D gene uncertain. The germline gives CDR1 SGHTA, CDR2 FQGNSA. With 8 bases removed from V and 4 bases from J, the gap between germline ends came to 14 bases. CDR3 length: 13 residues.

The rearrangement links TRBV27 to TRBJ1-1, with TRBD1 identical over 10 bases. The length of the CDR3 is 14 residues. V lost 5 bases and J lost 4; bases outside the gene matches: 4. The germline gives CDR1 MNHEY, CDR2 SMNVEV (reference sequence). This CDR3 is CASSIRDRGTEAFF. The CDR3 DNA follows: TGTGCCAGCAGTATCCGGGACAGGGGCACTGAAGCTTTCTTT.

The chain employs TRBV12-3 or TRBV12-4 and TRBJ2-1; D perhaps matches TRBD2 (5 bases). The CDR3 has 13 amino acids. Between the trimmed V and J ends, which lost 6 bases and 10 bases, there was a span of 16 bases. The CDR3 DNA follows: TGTGCCAGCAGCCGAGGGCCGATGGGCGAGCAGTTCTTC. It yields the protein CASSRGPMGEQFF.

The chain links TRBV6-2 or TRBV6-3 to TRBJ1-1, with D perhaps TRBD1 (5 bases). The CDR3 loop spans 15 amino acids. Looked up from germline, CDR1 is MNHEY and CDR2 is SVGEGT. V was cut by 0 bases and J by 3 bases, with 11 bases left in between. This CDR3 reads CASSYSGQGDTEAFF. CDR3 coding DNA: TGTGCCAGCAGTTACTCGGGGCAGGGTGACACTGAAGCTTTCTTT.

The CDR3: CASSLATGNYGYTF. CDR3 DNA: TGCGCCAGCAGCTTGGCGACGGGTAACTATGGCTACACCTTC. This rearrangement joins TRBV5-1 to TRBJ1-2, with unresolved D. The CDR3 extends over 14 amino acids. Germline CDR1 is SGHRS and CDR2 is YFSETQ. V gave up 0 bases and J gave up 1 base, with 7 bases separating them. The full variable domain, completed using reference TRBV5-1 and TRBJ1-2, is KAGVTQTPRYLIKTRGQQVTLSCSPISGHRSVSWYQQTPGQGLQFLFEYFSETQRNKGNFPGRFSGRQFSNSRSEMNVSTLELGDSALYLCASSLATGNYGYTFGSGTRLTVV.

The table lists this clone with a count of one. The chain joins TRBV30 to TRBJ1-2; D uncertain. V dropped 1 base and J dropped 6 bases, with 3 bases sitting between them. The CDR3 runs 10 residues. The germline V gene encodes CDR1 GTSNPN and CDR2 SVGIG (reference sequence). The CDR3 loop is CAWSGHGYTF. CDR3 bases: TGTGCCTGGAGTGGGCATGGCTACACCTTC.

The CDR3 here is CASSLVIGGTTEAFF. DNA for the CDR3: TGTGCCAGCAGCTTAGTAATCGGGGGGACCACTGAAGCTTTCTTT. The chain links TRBV7-8 to TRBJ1-1; perhaps TRBD1 as D (5 bases). The germline CDR1 and CDR2 sequences are SGHVS and FQNEAQ. Deletions cut 1 base from V and 4 bases from J, with 13 bases between. CDR3 size: 15 residues.

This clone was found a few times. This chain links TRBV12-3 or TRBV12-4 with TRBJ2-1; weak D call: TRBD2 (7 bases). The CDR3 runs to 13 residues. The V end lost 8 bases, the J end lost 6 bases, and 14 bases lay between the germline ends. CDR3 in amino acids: CASDGGPGNEQFF. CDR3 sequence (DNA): TGTGCCAGCGACGGGGGGCCGGGCAATGAGCAGTTCTTC.

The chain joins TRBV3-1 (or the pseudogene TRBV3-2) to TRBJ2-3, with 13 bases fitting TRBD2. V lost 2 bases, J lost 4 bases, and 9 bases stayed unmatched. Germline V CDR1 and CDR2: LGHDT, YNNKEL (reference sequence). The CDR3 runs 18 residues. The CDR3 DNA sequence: TGTGCCAGCAGCCAATTCACTAGCGGGGGGGCCGTGGCAGATACGCAGTATTTT. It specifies CASSQFTSGGAVADTQYF.

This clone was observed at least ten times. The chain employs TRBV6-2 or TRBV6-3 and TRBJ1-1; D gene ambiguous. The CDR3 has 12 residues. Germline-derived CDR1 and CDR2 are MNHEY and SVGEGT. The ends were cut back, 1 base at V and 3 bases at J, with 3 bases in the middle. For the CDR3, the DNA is TGTGCCAGCAGTTACTTCGACACTGAAGCTTTCTTT. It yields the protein CASSYFDTEAFF.

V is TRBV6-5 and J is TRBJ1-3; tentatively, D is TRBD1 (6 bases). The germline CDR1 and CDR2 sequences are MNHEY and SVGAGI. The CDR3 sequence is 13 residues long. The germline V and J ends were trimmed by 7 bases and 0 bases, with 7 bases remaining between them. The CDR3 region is CASTTGSGNTIYF. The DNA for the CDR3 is TGTGCCAGCACGACAGGCTCTGGAAACACCATATATTTT.

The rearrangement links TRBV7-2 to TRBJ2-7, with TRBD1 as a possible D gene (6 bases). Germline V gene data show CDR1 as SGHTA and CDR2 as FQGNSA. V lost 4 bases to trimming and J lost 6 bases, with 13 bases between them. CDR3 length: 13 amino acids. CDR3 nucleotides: TGTGCCAGCAGCTGGACAGTGCATAGCGAGCAGTACTTC. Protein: CASSWTVHSEQYF.

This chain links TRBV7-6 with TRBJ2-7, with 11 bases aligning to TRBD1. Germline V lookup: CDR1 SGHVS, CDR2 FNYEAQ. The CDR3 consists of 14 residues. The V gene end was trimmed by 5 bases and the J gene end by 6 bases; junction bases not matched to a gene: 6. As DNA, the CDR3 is TGTGCCAGCAGCCCGGGACAGGGGGTGGGCGAGCAGTACTTC. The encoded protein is CASSPGQGVGEQYF.

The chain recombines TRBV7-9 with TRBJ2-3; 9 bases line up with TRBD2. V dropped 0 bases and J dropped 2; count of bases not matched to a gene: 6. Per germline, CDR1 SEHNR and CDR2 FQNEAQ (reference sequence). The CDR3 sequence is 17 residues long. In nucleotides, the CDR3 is TGTGCCAGCAGCTTAGCGCAGACTAGCGGACCCACAGATACGCAGTATTTT. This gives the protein CASSLAQTSGPTDTQYF. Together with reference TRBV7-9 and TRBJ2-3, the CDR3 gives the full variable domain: DTGVSQNPRHKITKRGQNVTFRCDPISEHNRLYWYRQTLGQGPEFLTYFQNEAQLEKSRLLSDRFSAERPKGSFSTLEIQRTEQGDSAMYLCASSLAQTSGPTDTQYFGPGTRLTVL.

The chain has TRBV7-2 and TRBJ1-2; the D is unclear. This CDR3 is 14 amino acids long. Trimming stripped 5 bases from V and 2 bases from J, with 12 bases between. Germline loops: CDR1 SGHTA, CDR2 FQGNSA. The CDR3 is CASSTPQLNYGYTF. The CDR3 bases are TGTGCCAGCAGCACCCCTCAGTTAAACTATGGCTACACCTTC.

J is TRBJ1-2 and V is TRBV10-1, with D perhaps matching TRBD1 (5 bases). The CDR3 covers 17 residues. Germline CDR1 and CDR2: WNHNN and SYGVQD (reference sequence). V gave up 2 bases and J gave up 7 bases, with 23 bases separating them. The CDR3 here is CASSERAGKLRCRGYTF. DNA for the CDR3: TGCGCCAGCAGTGAGCGGGCAGGGAAACTACGATGTCGTGGCTACACCTTC.